This record looks at one TCR beta chain sequence and its context. The data stem from a study of blood T cell repertoires in COVID-19. Study summary: From T cells, B-cell-depleted T cells, or PBMCs came the material, which was cDNA or gDNA.

The CDR3 covers 15 residues. Trimming took off 0 bases at V and 5 bases at J, with 11 bases between the two ends. The germline V gene has CDR1 KGHSH and CDR2 LQKENI. Assay: immunoSEQ multiplex PCR; the TCRdb copy retains only in-frame clones and omits some. The sample has about 330,000 clones, roughly 88% seen once. This TCR derives from a woman aged 45-59 years with acute or convalescent COVID-19. V is TRBV18 and J is TRBJ2-1; a weak D match, TRBD2 (5 bases). Specimen: peripheral blood. For the CDR3, the DNA is TGTGCCAGCTCACCACCGAGGGTCCCAAACAATGAGCAGTTCTTC. This codes for CASSPPRVPNNEQFF.